The 10 T cell receptor beta chains below were found in one sample sequenced in a study of monozygotic twins with inflammatory bowel disease. TCRdb reprocessed the 5' RACE reads, with one entry per CDR3 protein and no DNA. This table lists approximately 160,000 distinct CDR3 sequences. Sequencing was performed on blood. Receptor source: a human donor with ulcerative colitis or Crohn's disease, or a healthy co-twin of an affected twin (not recorded which).

V and J are TRBV28 and TRBJ2-5; TCRdb calls TRBD1, which cannot be checked without DNA. This CDR3 is built from 14 residues. Germline CDR1 reads MDHEN; CDR2 reads SYDVKM. This CDR3 is CASSRPPRYGTQYF. Supplemented by reference TRBV28 and TRBJ2-5, the full variable domain reads DVKVTQSSRYLVKRTGEKVFLECVQDMDHENMFWYRQDPGLGLRLIYFSYDVKMKEKGDIPEGYSVSREKKERFSLILESASTNQTSMYLCASSRPPRYGTQYFGPGTRLLVL.

The chain uses TRBV7-9 and TRBJ2-1. The germline V gene has CDR1 SEHNR and CDR2 FQNEAQ (reference sequence). The CDR3 is 15 residues long. The CDR3 sequence is CASSPSGSNSLELFF.

CDR3 protein: CSVSLGSGNTIYF. The chain is built from TRBV29-1 and TRBJ1-3. In germline, CDR1 is SQVTM, CDR2 ANQGSEA. The length of the CDR3 is 13 residues.

This sequence joins TRBV5-5 and TRBJ2-1; TCRdb selects TRBD2, and the lack of DNA leaves this call unchecked. The CDR3 covers 16 residues. Germline V gene sequence: CDR1 SGHKS, CDR2 YYEKEE (reference sequence). CDR3 protein: CASSPGWTSGYNEQFF.

This chain joins TRBV15 and TRBJ1-5. The length of the CDR3 is 16 residues. CDR1 LNHNV and CDR2 YYDKDF come from the germline V gene (reference sequence). CDR3 amino acids: CATSRDRVVGNQPQHF.

The chain's CDR3 is CASSLEAGSSYEQYF. This chain uses TRBV7-9 with TRBJ2-7. The CDR3 totals 15 residues. The germline gives CDR1 SEHNR, CDR2 FQNEAQ (reference sequence).

The V call is TRBV7-2, the J call TRBJ2-5. The CDR3 extends over 13 amino acids. Germline V gives CDR1 SGHTA, CDR2 FQGNSA. CDR3 amino acids: CASSFLGQETQYF.

This chain uses TRBV7-9 with TRBJ1-1; TCRdb indicates TRBD1, and absent DNA this call remains unverified. CDR1 SEHNR and CDR2 FQNEAQ come from the germline V gene (reference sequence). The CDR3 spans 15 residues. The chain's CDR3 is CASSLSTGPGGEAFF.

The chain is built from TRBV5-1 and TRBJ2-3. The CDR3 totals 15 residues. Germline V CDR1 and CDR2: SGHRS, YFSETQ. This chain's CDR3 is CASSLDTSGFPTQYF.

V gene TRBV28 combines with J gene TRBJ2-3; TCRdb lists TRBD1, though no DNA is available to test this call. Germline CDR1 is MDHEN and CDR2 is SYDVKM. The CDR3 contains 14 residues. The CDR3 here is CASSMGPRTDTQYF.